A single sample gave rise to the 20 T cell receptor beta chains below, sequenced in a study of early T cells in non-severe SARS-CoV-2 infection. Using its own MiXCR run on the 5' RACE reads, TCRdb lists one record per CDR3 protein. The table includes some 64,000 distinct CDR3 sequences, more than 8.5% detected once. The sample was whole blood, taken at baseline. These receptors were collected from an adult who was a healthcare worker with PCR-confirmed SARS-CoV-2 infection or an uninfected control (not recorded which).

This clonotype showed up many times. The V and J genes are TRBV4-2 and TRBJ1-1; D may be TRBD1 (5 bases). Germline V gene data show CDR1 as LGHNA and CDR2 as YNFKEQ. The CDR3 spans 18 residues. V was pared by 0 bases and J by 0 bases, with 17 bases between. CDR3 residues: CASSQEKLMGGLNTEAFF. DNA for the CDR3: TGTGCCAGCAGCCAAGAGAAATTAATGGGGGGGTTGAACACTGAAGCTTTCTTT.

This clonotype has ten or more counts. The chain combines TRBV10-3 with TRBJ2-2; 10 positions match TRBD1. This CDR3 region has 15 residues. Trimming took 2 bases from V and 5 from J; bases not matched to a gene: 2. Germline CDR1 is ENHRY and CDR2 is SYGVKD. CDR3 protein: CAISEVDRGTGELFF. The CDR3 DNA follows: TGTGCCATCAGTGAGGTGGACAGGGGGACCGGGGAGCTGTTTTTT.

This clonotype was found many times. V is TRBV11-2 and J is TRBJ1-2; no reliable D call. V was shortened by 1 base and J by 3 bases, with 3 bases between the two germline ends. Per the germline V gene, CDR1 is SGHAT and CDR2 is FQNNGV. The CDR3 has 12 amino acids. CDR3 coding DNA: TGTGCCAGCAGCTTAGGTGACTATGGCTACACCTTC. Protein sequence: CASSLGDYGYTF.

The V gene is TRBV6-5, the J gene TRBJ1-2; D call uncertain. The V gene lost 8 bases and the J gene lost 7 bases, with 14 bases spanning the gap. This CDR3 has 12 amino acids. The V gene's germline CDR1 is MNHEY and CDR2 SVGAGI. The CDR3 here is CASGPARLGYTF. The CDR3 DNA sequence: TGTGCCAGCGGGCCTGCTCGCCTTGGCTACACCTTC.

This clonotype was counted many times. The chain links TRBV14 to TRBJ2-2; 12 nucleotides match TRBD2. The germline V gene has CDR1 SGHDN and CDR2 FVKESK. Unmatched junction bases numbered 5, after V lost 4 bases and J lost 5 bases. This CDR3 has 16 residues. The CDR3 reads CASSRTSGKRTGELFF. The CDR3 DNA follows: TGTGCCAGCAGCCGGACTAGCGGGAAACGGACCGGGGAGCTGTTTTTT.

The sample holds many counts of this clonotype. The chain links TRBV11-2 to TRBJ2-7, with D possibly being TRBD1 (6 bases). Germline V CDR1 and CDR2: SGHAT, FQNNGV. Trimming removed 1 base from V and 1 base from J, with 11 bases in between. The CDR3 contains 15 residues. The CDR3 here is CASSLVWTVSYEQYF. CDR3 nucleotide sequence: TGTGCCAGCAGCTTAGTTTGGACAGTATCCTACGAGCAGTACTTC.

This clonotype was observed a few times. V is TRBV19 and J is TRBJ2-2; D possibly corresponds to TRBD2 (6 bases). CDR1 is LNHDA, CDR2 SQIVND, per germline (reference sequence). V lost 7 bases and J lost 0, with 12 bases in between. This CDR3 is 15 amino acids long. The CDR3 coding sequence is TGTGCCAGTAATGGAGGGGATACGAACACCGGGGAGCTGTTTTTT. Protein: CASNGGDTNTGELFF.

This clonotype was observed many times. V and J are TRBV18 and TRBJ2-7; D perhaps matches TRBD2 (6 bases). The CDR3 consists of 14 residues. The ends were cut back, 4 bases at V and 7 bases at J, with 17 bases in the middle. Germline V gives CDR1 KGHSH, CDR2 LQKENI. The CDR3 DNA reads TGTGCCAGCTCACTGACTAGAGCGGAGGGTGAGCAGTACTTC. This gives the protein CASSLTRAEGEQYF.

V gene TRBV5-4 combines with J gene TRBJ1-5; D is unresolved. Germline V lookup: CDR1 SGHNT, CDR2 YYREEE (reference sequence). The germline V and J ends were trimmed by 1 base and 2 bases, with 4 bases remaining between them. This CDR3 has 13 amino acids. This CDR3 reads CASSLWGNQPQHF. CDR3 nucleotides: TGTGCCAGCAGCTTGTGGGGCAATCAGCCCCAGCATTTT.

This clonotype was counted between two and nine times. V usage is TRBV12-3 or TRBV12-4 and J usage is TRBJ1-1, with a tentative D call TRBD1 (5 bases). The CDR3 sequence is 15 residues long. V gave up 5 bases and J gave up 1 base, with 14 bases separating them. The CDR3 sequence: CASSARQLRNTEAFF. As DNA, the CDR3 is TGTGCCAGCAGTGCCAGACAGCTGAGGAACACTGAAGCTTTCTTT.

The chain employs TRBV5-5 and TRBJ1-6, with D perhaps matching TRBD1 (6 bases). The CDR3 extends over 17 amino acids. With 4 bases removed from V and 7 bases from J, the gap between germline ends came to 21 bases. Germline loops: CDR1 SGHKS, CDR2 YYEKEE (reference sequence). CDR3 protein: CASSRDPFTGYNSPLHF. The CDR3 nucleotides are TGTGCCAGCAGCCGGGATCCGTTCACAGGGTACAATTCACCCCTCCACTTT.

This chain links TRBV7-6 with TRBJ1-6, with a possible D match to TRBD1 (5 bases). The germline CDR1 and CDR2 sequences are SGHVS and FNYEAQ. Trimming cost V 5 bases and J 10 bases, with 24 bases left between them. The CDR3 length is 17 residues. The CDR3 DNA follows: TGTGCCAGCAGCCCCCGTTCGTCGGGGGACGGGTACTCACCCCTCCACTTT. Its protein product is CASSPRSSGDGYSPLHF.

This clonotype was counted at least ten times. The chain employs TRBV29-1 and TRBJ2-6; TRBD2 matches 8 bases. The CDR3 is 16 residues long. The germline CDR1 and CDR2 sequences are SQVTM and ANQGSEA. V shed 3 bases, J shed 0 bases, and the junction held 4 bases outside the gene matches. CDR3 nucleotides: TGCAGCGTTGAGGGGAGCGGGAGCTCTGGGGCCAACGTCCTGACTTTC. Translating gives CSVEGSGSSGANVLTF. The entire variable domain, with the rest obtained from reference TRBV29-1 and TRBJ2-6, is as follows: SAVISQKPSRDICQRGTSLTIQCQVDSQVTMMFWYRQQPGQSLTLIATANQGSEATYESGFVIDKFPISRPNLTFSTLTVSNMSPEDSSIYLCSVEGSGSSGANVLTFGAGSRLTVL.

The chain has TRBV6-2 or TRBV6-3 and TRBJ2-7; D may be TRBD2 (6 bases). From germline, CDR1 is MNHEY and CDR2 SVGEGT. The CDR3 loop spans 14 amino acids. Trimming removed 7 bases at V and 3 bases at J, with 16 bases between. The CDR3 nucleotides read TGTGCCAGCAACGATCGGACGGGGGACTACGAGCAGTACTTC. Protein: CASNDRTGDYEQYF.

This clonotype was seen at least ten times. The chain combines TRBV6-2 or TRBV6-3 with TRBJ2-3; no clear D. The germline V gene has CDR1 MNHEY and CDR2 SVGEGT. The CDR3 totals 13 residues. The ends were cut back, 7 bases at V and 2 bases at J, with 10 bases in the middle. The CDR3 loop is CASMTSTTDTQYF. The CDR3 nucleotides read TGTGCCAGCATGACTTCAACCACAGATACGCAGTATTTT.

The chain employs TRBV5-1 and TRBJ2-3; TRBD2 aligns across 15 bases. The CDR3 sequence is 18 residues long. The germline V gene has CDR1 SGHRS and CDR2 YFSETQ. Trimming removed 4 bases from V and 1 base from J; junction bases left unmatched: 7. DNA of the CDR3: TGCGCCAGCAGCACGGGACTAGCGGGAGGATGGGGCACAGATACGCAGTATTTT. Translated, it gives CASSTGLAGGWGTDTQYF.

The rearrangement links TRBV12-3 or TRBV12-4 to TRBJ1-5, with a weak D call TRBD1 (6 bases). The CDR3 extends over 14 amino acids. Trimming pared 3 bases from V and 4 bases from J, leaving 10 bases between. In DNA, the CDR3 is TGTGCCAGCAGTTTTCAGGGGAGGAATCAGCCCCAGCATTTT. The encoded protein is CASSFQGRNQPQHF.

This clonotype appeared once. The CDR3 here is CASRTGTNNSPLHF. The CDR3 nucleotides are TGTGCCAGCAGGACAGGGACAAATAATTCACCCCTCCACTTT. V gene TRBV12-3 or TRBV12-4 combines with J gene TRBJ1-6, with TRBD1 matching over 7 bases. The CDR3 covers 14 residues. V gave up 6 bases and J gave up 5 bases; unmatched junction bases: 4.

This clonotype has only a few counts. The chain is built from TRBV7-9 and TRBJ1-1; unclear D gene. Germline-derived CDR1 and CDR2 are SEHNR and FQNEAQ (reference sequence). The CDR3 has 12 amino acids. Trimming left V 5 bases short and J 8 bases short, with 12 bases between. The CDR3 sequence is CASSPQTAEAFF. The DNA for the CDR3 is TGTGCCAGCAGCCCCCAGACGGCAGAAGCTTTCTTT.

The sample holds many counts of this clonotype. In DNA form, the CDR3 reads TGTGCCAGCTTCTTAGTCGGGGCGGCTGGCACTGAAGCTTTCTTT. It encodes CASFLVGAAGTEAFF. The gene calls are TRBV7-2 and TRBJ1-1; D is perhaps TRBD1 (5 bases). The ends were cut back, 8 bases at V and 4 bases at J, with 20 bases in the middle. The CDR3 is 15 amino acids. Germline values: CDR1 SGHTA, CDR2 FQGNSA.